One sample yielded the 10 T cell receptor beta chains listed below, sequenced in a study of blood T cell repertoires in COVID-19. The data were produced by immunoSEQ multiplex PCR, yet TCRdb's version contains in-frame clones alone and is incomplete. Here the sample spans approximately 250,000 clones, approximately 90% being singletons. Material for sequencing was PBMCs or T cells enriched from blood (not recorded which). Receptor source: a woman in her forties with acute COVID-19.

J is TRBJ2-7 and V is TRBV19, with D perhaps TRBD2 (6 bases). The CDR3 is 14 amino acids. Trimming took 7 bases from V and 1 from J, leaving 14 bases between them. Per the germline V gene, CDR1 is LNHDA and CDR2 is SQIVND (reference sequence). CDR3 coding DNA: TGTGCCAGTACTCAGTATGGAGGGTCCTACGAGCAGTACGTC. This gives the protein CASTQYGGSYEQYV.

This chain connects TRBV24-1 to TRBJ2-1; D possibly corresponds to TRBD2 (6 bases). Germline V gene data show CDR1 as KGHDR and CDR2 as SFDVKD. The CDR3 consists of 18 residues. The germline V and J ends were trimmed by 5 bases and 6 bases, with 25 bases remaining between them. The CDR3 DNA reads TGTGCCACCAGTGGGGCGGGGCTCGATTCCCTCATTATCAATGAGCAGTTCTTC. It is translated as CATSGAGLDSLIINEQFF.

J is TRBJ1-5 and V is TRBV27; possibly TRBD1 for D (6 bases). The CDR3 is 16 residues long. Looked up from germline, CDR1 is MNHEY and CDR2 is SMNVEV (reference sequence). Trimming removed 5 bases from V and 5 bases from J, with 19 bases in between. The CDR3 bases are TGTGCCAGCAGTCCGGACGACAGGATATACGATCAGCCCCAGCATTTT. This codes for CASSPDDRIYDQPQHF.

The chain combines TRBV4-2 with TRBJ2-7, with 7 bases identical to TRBD1. Per the germline V gene, CDR1 is LGHNA and CDR2 is YNFKEQ. The V segment lost 2 bases and the J segment 2 bases; nucleotides outside the gene matches: 6. The CDR3 has 15 amino acids. The CDR3 region is CASSQTPGQPYEQYF. The CDR3 DNA is TGTGCCAGCAGCCAAACACCGGGACAGCCCTACGAGCAGTACTTC.

The rearrangement uses TRBV5-4 and TRBJ2-1; the D gene is possibly TRBD2 (7 bases). The CDR3 runs to 16 residues. Per the germline V gene, CDR1 is SGHNT and CDR2 is YYREEE (reference sequence). Between the trimmed V and J ends, which lost 0 bases and 5 bases, there was a span of 15 bases. The CDR3, as DNA: TGTGCCAGCAGCTTGGCTGTGGCGGGGGCCGACAATGAGCAGTTCTTC. Residues: CASSLAVAGADNEQFF.

V is TRBV9 and J is TRBJ1-4; no reliable D call. V was clipped by 0 bases and J by 8 bases, with 17 bases between them. This CDR3 spans 16 amino acids. Germline lookup yields CDR1 SGDLS and CDR2 YYNGEE. Here the CDR3 reads CASSVADGLAWEKLFF. The CDR3 coding sequence is TGTGCCAGCAGCGTAGCCGATGGGCTCGCATGGGAAAAACTGTTTTTT.

The V and J genes are TRBV5-1 and TRBJ2-6; 8 bases align to TRBD1. V was pared by 4 bases and J by 12 bases, with 12 bases of the junction left unmatched. Germline-derived CDR1 and CDR2 are SGHRS and YFSETQ. CDR3 size: 15 residues. The CDR3 DNA reads as TGCGCCAGCAGCACGGGGGACAGGAACCCTCTCGTCCTGACTTTC. Encoded protein: CASSTGDRNPLVLTF.

V gene TRBV3-1 (or the pseudogene TRBV3-2) combines with J gene TRBJ2-7; possible D gene TRBD2, 5 bases. V was pared by 2 bases and J by 5 bases, with 10 bases between. This CDR3 has 13 amino acids. Per the germline V gene, CDR1 is LGHDT and CDR2 is YNNKEL (reference sequence). The CDR3 reads CASSQWTLDEQYF. The CDR3 coding sequence is TGTGCCAGCAGCCAATGGACTCTTGACGAGCAGTACTTC.

The table lists this clone with a count of one. The chain has TRBV6-6 and TRBJ2-5; perhaps TRBD2 as D (5 bases). The CDR3 extends over 13 amino acids. CDR1 is MNHNY, CDR2 SVGAGI, per germline (reference sequence). Trimming stripped 4 bases from V and 8 bases from J, with 14 bases between. CDR3 loop: CASSLSGGPTQYF. Here the CDR3 DNA reads TGTGCCAGCAGTTTAAGCGGTGGGCCTACCCAGTACTTC.

The chain combines TRBV5-4 with TRBJ2-7; TRBD2 is a possible D gene (6 bases). The V and J ends lost 3 bases and 1 base respectively, with 11 bases between them. This CDR3 region has 14 residues. CDR1 is SGHNT, CDR2 YYREEE, per germline (reference sequence). The CDR3 sequence: CASSSGLASYEQYF. In nucleotides, the CDR3 is TGTGCCAGCAGCTCGGGACTGGCTTCCTACGAGCAGTACTTC. The complete variable domain, with remaining parts taken from reference TRBV5-4 and TRBJ2-7, reads ETGVTQSPTHLIKTRGQQVTLRCSSQSGHNTVSWYQQALGQGPQFIFQYYREEENGRGNFPPRFSGLQFPNYSSELNVNALELDDSALYLCASSSGLASYEQYFGPGTRLTVT.